This T cell receptor beta chain was recovered during a study of blood T cell repertoires in COVID-19. Study at large: Acute and convalescent COVID-19 specimens originated in the United States, Italy and Spain. The cDNA or gDNA used as material had been derived from T cells, B-cell-depleted T cells, or PBMCs.

Authors' data handling: Researchers report that nucleated cell counts were estimated from reference gene primer amplification. Sequenced by immunoSEQ multiplex PCR; TCRdb stores in-frame clones only, minus some. That table supplies the V and J calls and clone size; D and trimming were determined from the DNA. This table has around 37,000 clones, around four fifths appearing once. The CDR3 covers 16 residues. The V gene's germline CDR1 is SGHRS and CDR2 YFSETQ. J gave up 5 bases and V 2 bases, and 5 bases lay outside the gene matches. The specimen sequenced was peripheral blood. The sequence derives from a man aged 45-60 years with active COVID-19. The genes are TRBV5-1 and TRBJ2-2; 11 nucleotides align to TRBD1. CDR3 in DNA: TGCGCCAGCAGCTTACCCGGGACAGGGGGAACCGGGGAGCTGTTTTTT. Translating gives CASSLPGTGGTGELFF.